The 15 T cell receptor beta chains reported below all come from one sample, sequenced in a study of blood T cell repertoires in COVID-19. TCRdb's table, derived via immunoSEQ multiplex PCR, lists solely in-frame clones and lacks some. Of under 400,000 clones detected, 85% to 90% appear once; the ten largest clones hold approximately 2.9%. Sequenced sample: peripheral blood. The receptors here all came from a woman younger than 45 with COVID-19, enrolled during active disease.

The chain links TRBV6-1 to TRBJ2-7; D is unclear. This CDR3 is 14 amino acids long. V was clipped by 2 bases and J by 3 bases, with 11 bases between them. Germline lookup yields CDR1 MNHNS and CDR2 SASEGT. In DNA, the CDR3 is TGTGCCAGCAGTGAAAACCCTGAACACTACGAGCAGTACTTC. As protein: CASSENPEHYEQYF.

This rearrangement joins TRBV7-9 to TRBJ1-1, with TRBD1 identical over 10 bases. From germline, CDR1 is SEHNR and CDR2 FQNEAQ (reference sequence). The CDR3 consists of 15 residues. V shed 4 bases, J shed 1 base, and the junction held 3 bases outside the gene matches. CDR3 DNA sequence: TGTGCCAGCAGCTCGACAGGGGGCCCGAACACTGAAGCTTTCTTT. Protein: CASSSTGGPNTEAFF.

The chain recombines TRBV25-1 with TRBJ2-7, with TRBD1 identical over 11 bases. This CDR3 has 17 amino acids. Germline CDR1 is MGHDK and CDR2 is SYGVNS. After removal of 0 bases from V and 5 bases from J, the junction contained 9 bases not matched to a gene. The CDR3 spells CASSEYISRTGGDEQYF. CDR3 in DNA: TGTGCCAGCAGTGAATATATCTCAAGGACAGGGGGCGACGAGCAGTACTTC.

The chain uses TRBV5-1 and TRBJ2-3; D unclear. CDR1 is SGHRS, CDR2 YFSETQ, per germline. V was pared by 0 bases and J by 2 bases, with 13 bases between. The CDR3 is 16 amino acids. The CDR3, as DNA: TGCGCCAGCAGCTTGGCTTCAGGATTATTCACAGATACGCAGTATTTT. This sequence encodes CASSLASGLFTDTQYF. Using reference TRBV5-1 and TRBJ2-3 for the parts outside the CDR3, the full variable domain is KAGVTQTPRYLIKTRGQQVTLSCSPISGHRSVSWYQQTPGQGLQFLFEYFSETQRNKGNFPGRFSGRQFSNSRSEMNVSTLELGDSALYLCASSLASGLFTDTQYFGPGTRLTVL.

This clone was counted a few times. This chain joins TRBV3-1 (or the pseudogene TRBV3-2) and TRBJ2-6, with 14 bases lining up with TRBD2. Trimming took 4 bases from V and 2 from J; bases not matched to a gene: 1. There are 17 residues in the CDR3. Germline V gene lookup returns CDR1 LGHDT and CDR2 YNNKEL (reference sequence). DNA of the CDR3: TGTGCCAGCAGCCTGGGACTAGCGGGAGCTGGGGCCAACGTCCTGACTTTC. Translating gives CASSLGLAGAGANVLTF.

The V call is TRBV6-5, the J call TRBJ2-7; D is uncertain. Between the trimmed V and J ends, which lost 5 bases and 0 bases, there was a span of 8 bases. This CDR3 is built from 13 residues. Germline lookup yields CDR1 MNHEY and CDR2 SVGAGI. Written as DNA, the CDR3 is TGTGCCAGCAGTACACAGAACTCCTACGAGCAGTACTTC. As protein: CASSTQNSYEQYF.

J is TRBJ1-2 and V is TRBV18; 8 bases match TRBD1. In germline, CDR1 is KGHSH, CDR2 LQKENI. J gave up 12 bases and V 0 bases, and 9 bases lay outside the gene matches. The CDR3 spans 14 residues. The CDR3 DNA reads as TGTGCCAGCTCACCACCCGGGACAGGCCTTGTCCACACCTTC. Amino acids: CASSPPGTGLVHTF. The complete variable domain, with remaining parts taken from reference TRBV18 and TRBJ1-2, reads NAGVMQNPRHLVRRRGQEARLRCSPMKGHSHVYWYRQLPEEGLKFMVYLQKENIIDESGMPKERFSAEFPKEGPSILRIQQVVRGDSAAYFCASSPPGTGLVHTFGSGTRLTVV.

The chain has TRBV16 and TRBJ1-1; D call uncertain. The CDR3 totals 17 residues. Germline V CDR1 and CDR2: KGHSY, FQNENV. The ends were cut back, 4 bases at V and 0 bases at J, with 18 bases in the middle. The CDR3 bases are TGTGCCAGCAGCCCCATATTGGAACAGAACATGAACACTGAAGCTTTCTTT. Amino acids: CASSPILEQNMNTEAFF.

The rearrangement links TRBV6-5 to TRBJ2-1; 10 nucleotides agree with TRBD2. Germline values: CDR1 MNHEY, CDR2 SVGAGI. V gave up 6 bases and J gave up 7 bases; unmatched junction bases: 9. The length of the CDR3 is 15 residues. CDR3 coding DNA: TGTGCCAGCAGAAACCTAGCGGGAGTAATGAATGAGCAGTTCTTC. This codes for CASRNLAGVMNEQFF.

The chain uses TRBV10-3 and TRBJ1-5; TRBD1 agrees at 12 bases. CDR1 is ENHRY, CDR2 SYGVKD, per germline. The CDR3 is 18 amino acids. Trimming at V came to 3 bases and at J to 2 bases, leaving 8 bases not matched to a gene. This CDR3 reads CAISEGGTGGVGNQPQHF. As DNA, the CDR3 is TGTGCCATCAGTGAAGGGGGGACAGGGGGCGTTGGCAATCAGCCCCAGCATTTT.

The J gene is TRBJ1-6, the V gene TRBV6-5; no firm D call. Germline CDR1 MNHEY, CDR2 SVGAGI. Between the trimmed V and J ends, which lost 1 base and 9 bases, there was a span of 13 bases. This CDR3 spans 15 amino acids. In DNA form, the CDR3 reads TGTGCCAGCAGTTACTTCGGAGGGTCCGGTTCACCCCTCCACTTT. This translates into CASSYFGGSGSPLHF.

The J gene is TRBJ2-3, the V gene TRBV6-5, with 7 bases fitting TRBD1. The V gene's germline CDR1 is MNHEY and CDR2 SVGAGI. The trim removed 9 bases at V and 6 bases at J, leaving 9 bases unmatched. The CDR3 sequence is 13 residues long. This CDR3 reads CASQRDSPDTQYF. CDR3 nucleotides: TGTGCCAGTCAACGGGACAGCCCGGATACGCAGTATTTT.

In nucleotides, the CDR3 is TGTGCCACCAGCAGAGAAGGCTGGACAGGGAGGACTGAAGCTTTCTTT. It is translated as CATSREGWTGRTEAFF. This chain links TRBV15 with TRBJ1-1; 8 bases fit TRBD1. The J segment lost 5 bases and the V segment lost 0 bases, leaving 8 bases of the junction unmatched. There are 16 residues in the CDR3. Germline V CDR1 and CDR2: LNHNV, YYDKDF (reference sequence).

As for this clone: Other DNA sequences from this sample encode an identical CDR3 as well. CDR3 nucleotides: TGTGCCAGCAGCTTGGCCAGCGGGAGGGCCCTTGGAGAGCTGTTTTTT. It codes for CASSLASGRALGELFF. The V gene is TRBV5-4, the J gene TRBJ2-2, with TRBD2 identical over 10 bases. V lost 0 bases to trimming and J lost 11 bases; unmatched junction nucleotides: 10. Germline values: CDR1 SGHNT, CDR2 YYREEE (reference sequence). This CDR3 is 16 amino acids long.

This rearrangement joins TRBV11-3 to TRBJ2-1, with 11 bases identical to TRBD2. CDR3 size: 15 residues. J lost 7 bases, V lost 2 bases, and 4 bases had no gene match. Looked up from germline, CDR1 is SGHNT and CDR2 is YENEEA. The chain's CDR3 is CASSLITSGRNEQFF. CDR3 nucleotide sequence: TGTGCCAGCAGCTTAATCACTAGCGGGAGAAATGAGCAGTTCTTC. The entire variable domain, with the rest obtained from reference TRBV11-3 and TRBJ2-1, is as follows: EAGVVQSPRYKIIEKKQPVAFWCNPISGHNTLYWYLQNLGQGPELLIRYENEEAVDDSQLPKDRFSAERLKGVDSTLKIQPAELGDSAVYLCASSLITSGRNEQFFGPGTRLTVL.